This T cell receptor beta chain was sequenced in a study of blood T cell repertoires in COVID-19. TCRdb's table, derived via immunoSEQ multiplex PCR, lists solely in-frame clones and lacks some. The table includes approximately 210,000 clones, 82% detected once. Germline V gene lookup returns CDR1 LGHDT and CDR2 YNNKEL (reference sequence). CDR3 length: 13 residues. V was clipped by 4 bases and J by 8 bases, with 12 bases between them. The clonotype comes from a woman in her sixties who had recovered from COVID-19. The sequenced material came from PBMCs or T cells enriched from blood (not recorded which). The J gene is TRBJ1-5, the V gene TRBV3-1 (or the pseudogene TRBV3-2), with unresolved D. In DNA, the CDR3 is TGTGCCAGCAGCCCCACCTTTCGCGAGCCCCAGCATTTT. Its translation: CASSPTFREPQHF.